These 22 T cell receptor beta chains came from one sample sequenced in a study of blood T cell repertoires in COVID-19. Generated by immunoSEQ multiplex PCR, the TCRdb table keeps only in-frame clones and is missing some. The data hold fewer than 200,000 clones, with roughly 85% observed a single time. The sequencing sample was made of PBMCs or T cells enriched from blood (not recorded which). These TCRs come from a woman aged 18-29 years who had recovered from COVID-19.

This clone is a singleton in its sample. V is TRBV5-6 and J is TRBJ1-3; TRBD1 might be the D (6 bases). Germline-derived CDR1 and CDR2 are SGHDT and YYEEEE. This CDR3 is 13 amino acids long. V was clipped by 2 bases and J by 7 bases, with 10 bases between them. The CDR3 coding sequence is TGTGCCAGCAGCTTTCGTGGGGGCAACACCATATATTTT. Translating gives CASSFRGGNTIYF.

The chain joins TRBV11-2 to TRBJ2-5, with 8 bases matching TRBD1. Germline V gene lookup returns CDR1 SGHAT and CDR2 FQNNGV. Unmatched junction bases numbered 7, after V lost 5 bases and J lost 2 bases. The CDR3 has 15 residues. CDR3 amino acids: CASSTGTGWQETQYF. In DNA form, the CDR3 reads TGTGCCAGCAGCACCGGGACAGGATGGCAAGAGACCCAGTACTTC.

This clone appeared once. The CDR3 DNA reads as TGCGCCAGCAGTCAATCGCCAGGGGAGAACACTGAAGCTTTCTTT. Residues: CASSQSPGENTEAFF. The chain combines TRBV23-1 with TRBJ1-1; perhaps TRBD1 as D (6 bases). TRBV23-1 is filed as an ORF, its function uncertain. This CDR3 is 15 amino acids long. Trimming shortened V by 0 bases and J by 1 base, and 9 bases separated the two germline ends.

The chain's CDR3 is CASSYLAYTSTDTQYF. The CDR3 bases are TGTGCCAGCAGTTACCTAGCGTATACTAGCACAGATACGCAGTATTTT. This rearrangement joins TRBV6-5 to TRBJ2-3, with D perhaps matching TRBD2 (6 bases). Trimming pared 2 bases from V and 0 bases from J, leaving 12 bases between. The germline CDR1 and CDR2 sequences are MNHEY and SVGAGI. The CDR3 extends over 16 amino acids.

The chain uses TRBV19 and TRBJ2-1; TRBD2 agrees at 9 bases. Losses at the gene ends were 0 bases for V and 4 bases for J; bases not matched to a gene: 7. This CDR3 spans 17 amino acids. CDR1 is LNHDA and CDR2 is SQIVND in the germline V gene (reference sequence). The CDR3 loop is CASSIDLSSGGYNEQFF. CDR3 DNA: TGTGCCAGTAGTATAGATCTATCCAGCGGGGGGTACAATGAGCAGTTCTTC.

V usage is TRBV6-5 and J usage is TRBJ2-1, with a possible D match to TRBD1 (6 bases). The CDR3 is 14 residues long. V dropped 6 bases and J dropped 4 bases, with 13 bases sitting between them. From germline, CDR1 is MNHEY and CDR2 SVGAGI. The CDR3 protein is CASSRDTRYNEQFF. The CDR3 region has the DNA TGTGCCAGCAGCCGGGACACCCGATACAATGAGCAGTTCTTC.

The genes are TRBV4-3 and TRBJ2-6; tentatively, D is TRBD1 (5 bases). V lost 1 base, J lost 1 base, and 8 bases lay in between. The CDR3 spans 16 residues. CDR1 and CDR2 (germline): LGHNA, YSLEER. DNA of the CDR3: TGCGCCAGCAGCCAAGTATCAGGGTCTGGGGCCAACGTCCTGACTTTC. Its protein is CASSQVSGSGANVLTF.

The chain joins TRBV7-3 to TRBJ2-1, with 8 bases fitting TRBD2. V trimming: 2 bases; J trimming: 10 bases; junction bases outside the gene matches: 10. CDR3 length: 15 residues. Germline loops: CDR1 SGHTA, CDR2 FQGTGA. CDR3 loop: CASSLDPAGVNEQFF. The CDR3 DNA reads TGTGCCAGCAGCTTAGACCCAGCGGGAGTCAACGAGCAGTTCTTC.

The V call is TRBV12-3 or TRBV12-4, the J call TRBJ2-3; D unclear. This CDR3 is 11 amino acids long. Trimming stripped 4 bases from V and 5 bases from J, with 4 bases between. CDR3 in amino acids: CASSSRDTQYF. The CDR3 region has the DNA TGTGCCAGCAGTTCCCGAGATACGCAGTATTTT.

This chain connects TRBV19 to TRBJ2-7; 9 bases line up with TRBD1. CDR3 length equals 14 residues. J gave up 5 bases and V 7 bases, and 9 bases lay outside the gene matches. Germline V gene lookup returns CDR1 LNHDA and CDR2 SQIVND (reference sequence). The chain's CDR3 is CASKIPGQGNEQYF. CDR3 in DNA: TGTGCCAGTAAAATCCCGGGACAGGGAAACGAGCAGTACTTC.

DNA for the CDR3: TGTGCCAGCAGCTCGACCTTTGGCGGCTCAGAGACCCAGTACTTC. Residues: CASSSTFGGSETQYF. The chain has TRBV28 and TRBJ2-5; no definite D call. The CDR3 length is 15 residues. Germline loops: CDR1 MDHEN, CDR2 SYDVKM. V was trimmed by 6 bases and J by 4 bases, leaving 18 bases between them. Together with reference TRBV28 and TRBJ2-5, the CDR3 gives the full variable domain: DVKVTQSSRYLVKRTGEKVFLECVQDMDHENMFWYRQDPGLGLRLIYFSYDVKMKEKGDIPEGYSVSREKKERFSLILESASTNQTSMYLCASSSTFGGSETQYFGPGTRLLVL.

The chain uses TRBV24-1 and TRBJ1-3; D remains unclear. The ends were cut back, 4 bases at V and 1 base at J, with 13 bases in the middle. Germline CDR1 KGHDR, CDR2 SFDVKD. CDR3 size: 16 residues. CDR3 sequence: CATSDPRRESGNTIYF. CDR3 in DNA: TGTGCCACCAGTGACCCACGGCGGGAATCTGGAAACACCATATATTTT.

A single count supports this clone. This chain joins TRBV2 and TRBJ2-3, with D possibly being TRBD1 (5 bases). V shed 3 bases and J shed 4 bases, with 8 bases lying between them. The CDR3 has 13 residues. In germline, CDR1 is SNHLY, CDR2 FYNNEI. The CDR3 DNA reads TGTGCCAGCAGTGAGCAGGGCCCAGATACGCAGTATTTT. Its protein product is CASSEQGPDTQYF.

V and J are TRBV7-6 and TRBJ1-3; tentative D call: TRBD1 (6 bases). V was clipped by 4 bases and J by 0 bases, with 10 bases between them. This CDR3 is 15 amino acids long. In germline, CDR1 is SGHVS, CDR2 FNYEAQ. The CDR3 loop reads CASSSTGASGNTIYF. The CDR3 DNA follows: TGTGCCAGCAGCTCGACAGGTGCCTCTGGAAACACCATATATTTT.

This clone was observed a few times. This CDR3 is CASSQDYRGNSGGYTF. DNA of the CDR3: TGCGCCAGCAGCCAAGACTACAGGGGAAATTCTGGTGGCTACACCTTC. The chain recombines TRBV4-3 with TRBJ1-2; TRBD1 aligns across 7 bases. Germline values: CDR1 LGHNA, CDR2 YSLEER. The CDR3 consists of 16 residues. Trimming removed 0 bases from V and 7 bases from J; junction bases left unmatched: 11.

The chain joins TRBV6-5 to TRBJ1-5; tentatively, D is TRBD1 (5 bases). The CDR3 runs 14 residues. Trimming left V 8 bases short and J 5 bases short, with 16 bases between. Germline V CDR1 and CDR2: MNHEY, SVGAGI. In DNA form, the CDR3 reads TGTGCCAGCGATCCCATAGGGGCCGATCAGCCCCAGCATTTT. The encoded protein is CASDPIGADQPQHF.

The chain joins TRBV7-8 to TRBJ2-7; 14 bases are shared with TRBD2. J lost 1 base, V lost 5 bases, and 10 bases had no gene match. This CDR3 spans 18 amino acids. The germline V gene has CDR1 SGHVS and CDR2 FQNEAQ. This CDR3 is CASSPKTSGRAGSYEQYF. The CDR3 DNA is TGTGCCAGCAGCCCCAAGACTAGCGGGAGGGCAGGATCCTACGAGCAGTACTTC.

The chain recombines TRBV4-2 with TRBJ2-7; the match to TRBD2 covers 11 bases. Trimming removed 2 bases from V and 2 bases from J; junction bases left unmatched: 8. The CDR3 extends over 17 amino acids. Germline V gene lookup returns CDR1 LGHNA and CDR2 YNFKEQ. The CDR3 loop is CASSQFLSSGGPYEQYF. For the CDR3, the DNA is TGTGCCAGCAGCCAATTCCTTTCTAGCGGGGGGCCCTACGAGCAGTACTTC.

This sequence joins TRBV6-5 and TRBJ2-2; 7 nucleotides align to TRBD1. V was pared by 6 bases and J by 5 bases, with 9 bases of the junction left unmatched. CDR1 and CDR2 from the germline V gene are MNHEY and SVGAGI. The length of the CDR3 is 15 residues. The CDR3 DNA sequence: TGTGCCAGCAGACGCCCGGGACAGAGAACCGGGGAGCTGTTTTTT. It specifies CASRRPGQRTGELFF.

The chain recombines TRBV13 with TRBJ2-1; 11 bases map to TRBD2. CDR1 and CDR2 from the germline V gene are PRHDT and FYEKMQ (reference sequence). V gave up 5 bases and J gave up 7 bases; unmatched junction bases: 7. CDR3 length equals 15 residues. CDR3 sequence reads: CASSTSRLAGNEQFF. The CDR3 bases are TGTGCCAGCAGCACATCCAGACTAGCGGGGAATGAGCAGTTCTTC.

V is TRBV7-9 and J is TRBJ2-1; no firm D call. The CDR3 loop spans 10 amino acids. Germline V CDR1 and CDR2: SEHNR, FQNEAQ (reference sequence). Trimming removed 8 bases from V and 10 bases from J, with 9 bases in between. CDR3 sequence: CASVGREQFF. DNA for the CDR3: TGTGCCAGCGTAGGCAGGGAGCAGTTCTTC.

The chain carries TRBV7-9 and TRBJ1-1; possible D gene TRBD1, 5 bases. The V gene's germline CDR1 is SEHNR and CDR2 FQNEAQ (reference sequence). Trimming left V 5 bases short and J 3 bases short, with 7 bases between. This CDR3 contains 12 residues. DNA of the CDR3: TGTGCCAGCAGCGTGACAGACACTGAAGCTTTCTTT. Its translation is CASSVTDTEAFF. The entire variable domain, with the rest obtained from reference TRBV7-9 and TRBJ1-1, is as follows: DTGVSQNPRHKITKRGQNVTFRCDPISEHNRLYWYRQTLGQGPEFLTYFQNEAQLEKSRLLSDRFSAERPKGSFSTLEIQRTEQGDSAMYLCASSVTDTEAFFGQGTRLTVV.